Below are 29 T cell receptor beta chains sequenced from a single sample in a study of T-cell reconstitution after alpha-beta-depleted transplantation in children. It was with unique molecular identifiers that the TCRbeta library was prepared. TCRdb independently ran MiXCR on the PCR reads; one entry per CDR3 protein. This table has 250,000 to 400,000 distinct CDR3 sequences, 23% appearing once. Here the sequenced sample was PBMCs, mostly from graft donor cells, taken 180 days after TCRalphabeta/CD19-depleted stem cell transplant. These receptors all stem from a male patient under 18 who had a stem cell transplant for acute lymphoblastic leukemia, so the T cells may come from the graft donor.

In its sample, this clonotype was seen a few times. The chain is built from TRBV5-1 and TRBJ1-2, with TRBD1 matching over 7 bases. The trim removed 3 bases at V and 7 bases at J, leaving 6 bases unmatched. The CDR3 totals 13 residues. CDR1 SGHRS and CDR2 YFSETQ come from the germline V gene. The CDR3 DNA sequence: TGCGCCAGCAGCTACGGGACAGCCCCTGGCTACACCTTC. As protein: CASSYGTAPGYTF.

The CDR3 protein is CASSRGRWRPDREVTDTQYF. CDR3 nucleotides: TGTGCCAGCAGCCGAGGACGATGGAGGCCCGACAGGGAGGTCACAGATACGCAGTATTTT. J is TRBJ2-3 and V is TRBV3-1; a possible D gene is TRBD1 (7 bases). The CDR3 length is 20 residues. The germline CDR1 and CDR2 sequences are LGHDT and YNNKEL (reference sequence). V was cut by 4 bases and J by 2 bases, with 28 bases left in between.

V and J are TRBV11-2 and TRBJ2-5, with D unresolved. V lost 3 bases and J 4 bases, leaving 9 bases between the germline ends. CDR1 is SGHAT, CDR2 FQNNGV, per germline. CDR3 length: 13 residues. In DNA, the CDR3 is TGTGCCAGCAGCTTGACGGACGGAGAGACCCAGTACTTC. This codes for CASSLTDGETQYF.

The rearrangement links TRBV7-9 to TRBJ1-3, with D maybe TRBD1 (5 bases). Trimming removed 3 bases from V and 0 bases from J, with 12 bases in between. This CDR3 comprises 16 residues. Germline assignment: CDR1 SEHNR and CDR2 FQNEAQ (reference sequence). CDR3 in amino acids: CASSFRGTISGNTIYF. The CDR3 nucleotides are TGTGCCAGCAGCTTCCGGGGGACCATCTCTGGAAACACCATATATTTT.

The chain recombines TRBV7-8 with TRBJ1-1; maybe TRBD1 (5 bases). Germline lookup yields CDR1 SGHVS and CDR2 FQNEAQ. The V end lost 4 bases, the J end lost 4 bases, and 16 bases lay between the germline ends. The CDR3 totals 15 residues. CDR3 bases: TGTGCCAGCAGCTGGGGGGGGGGAGTGGGCACTGAAGCTTTCTTT. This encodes CASSWGGGVGTEAFF. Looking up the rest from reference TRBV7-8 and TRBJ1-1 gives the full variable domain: GAGVSQSPRYKVAKRGQDVALRCDPISGHVSLFWYQQALGQGPEFLTYFQNEAQLDKSGLPSDRFFAERPEGSVSTLKIQRTQQEDSAVYLCASSWGGGVGTEAFFGQGTRLTVV.

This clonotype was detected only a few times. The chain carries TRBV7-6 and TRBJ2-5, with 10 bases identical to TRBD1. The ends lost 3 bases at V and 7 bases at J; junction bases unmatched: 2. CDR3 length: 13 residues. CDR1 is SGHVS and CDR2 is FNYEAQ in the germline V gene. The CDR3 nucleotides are TGTGCCAGCAGCTTCCGGGACAGGGGGACCCAGTACTTC. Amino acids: CASSFRDRGTQYF.

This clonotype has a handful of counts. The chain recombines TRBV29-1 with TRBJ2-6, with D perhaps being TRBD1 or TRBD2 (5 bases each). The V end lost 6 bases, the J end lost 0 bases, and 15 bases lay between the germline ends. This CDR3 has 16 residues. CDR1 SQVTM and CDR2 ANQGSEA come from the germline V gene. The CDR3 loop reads CSVSPVGTSGANVLTF. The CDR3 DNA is TGCAGCGTGAGCCCGGTGGGGACCTCTGGGGCCAACGTCCTGACTTTC.

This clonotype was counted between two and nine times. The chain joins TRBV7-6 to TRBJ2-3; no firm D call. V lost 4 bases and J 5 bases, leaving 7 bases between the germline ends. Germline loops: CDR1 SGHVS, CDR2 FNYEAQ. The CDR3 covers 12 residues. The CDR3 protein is CASSYSGDTQYF. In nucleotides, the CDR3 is TGTGCCAGCAGCTATAGTGGAGATACGCAGTATTTT. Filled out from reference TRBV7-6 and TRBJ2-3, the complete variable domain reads GAGVSQSPRYKVTKRGQDVALRCDPISGHVSLYWYRQALGQGPEFLTYFNYEAQQDKSGLPNDRFSAERPEGSISTLTIQRTEQRDSAMYRCASSYSGDTQYFGPGTRLTVL.

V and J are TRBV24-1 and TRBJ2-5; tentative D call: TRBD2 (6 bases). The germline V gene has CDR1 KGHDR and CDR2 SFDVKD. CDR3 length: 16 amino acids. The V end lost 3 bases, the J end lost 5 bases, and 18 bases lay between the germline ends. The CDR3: CATSDLPGNGGETQYF. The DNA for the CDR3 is TGTGCCACCAGTGATCTTCCAGGGAACGGAGGGGAGACCCAGTACTTC.

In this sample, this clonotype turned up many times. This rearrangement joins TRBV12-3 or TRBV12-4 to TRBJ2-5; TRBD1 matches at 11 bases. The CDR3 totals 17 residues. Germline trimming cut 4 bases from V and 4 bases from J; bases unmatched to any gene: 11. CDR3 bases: TGTGCCAGCAGTTGGACAGGGGGCGCAGCCTCGAGAGAGACCCAGTACTTC. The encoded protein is CASSWTGGAASRETQYF.

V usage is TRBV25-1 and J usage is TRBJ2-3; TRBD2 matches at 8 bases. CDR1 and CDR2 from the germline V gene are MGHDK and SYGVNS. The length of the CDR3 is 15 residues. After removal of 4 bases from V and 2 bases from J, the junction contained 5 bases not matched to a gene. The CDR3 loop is CASSVAGTPTDTQYF. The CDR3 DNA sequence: TGTGCCAGCAGTGTAGCGGGAACCCCCACAGATACGCAGTATTTT. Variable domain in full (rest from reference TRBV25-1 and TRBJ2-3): EADIYQTPRYLVIGTGKKITLECSQTMGHDKMYWYQQDPGMELHLIHYSYGVNSTEKGDLSSESTVSRIRTEHFPLTLESARPSHTSQYLCASSVAGTPTDTQYFGPGTRLTVL.

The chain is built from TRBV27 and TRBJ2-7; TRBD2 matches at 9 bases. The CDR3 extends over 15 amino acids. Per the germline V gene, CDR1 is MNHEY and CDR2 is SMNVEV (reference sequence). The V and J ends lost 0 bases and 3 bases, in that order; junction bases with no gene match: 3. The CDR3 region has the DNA TGTGCCAGCAGTTTATCGCTAGCGGGGTACTACGAGCAGTACTTC. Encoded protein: CASSLSLAGYYEQYF.

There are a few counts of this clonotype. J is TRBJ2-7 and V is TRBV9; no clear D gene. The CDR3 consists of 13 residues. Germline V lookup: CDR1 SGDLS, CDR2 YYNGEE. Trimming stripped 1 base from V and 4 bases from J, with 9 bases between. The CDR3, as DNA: TGTGCCAGCAGCGTAAACAGTAATTACGAGCAGTACTTC. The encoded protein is CASSVNSNYEQYF.

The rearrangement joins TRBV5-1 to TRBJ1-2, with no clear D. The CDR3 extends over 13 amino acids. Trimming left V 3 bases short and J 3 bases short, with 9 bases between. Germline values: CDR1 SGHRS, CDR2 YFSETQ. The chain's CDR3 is CASSSLDDYGYTF. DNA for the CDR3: TGCGCCAGCAGCTCTTTGGACGACTATGGCTACACCTTC.

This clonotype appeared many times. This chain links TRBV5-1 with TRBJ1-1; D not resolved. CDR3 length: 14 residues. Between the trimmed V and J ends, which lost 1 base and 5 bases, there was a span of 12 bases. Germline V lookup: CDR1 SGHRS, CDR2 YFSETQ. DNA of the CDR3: TGCGCCAGCAGCTTGTATAGAGTTGGGACTGAAGCTTTCTTT. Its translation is CASSLYRVGTEAFF. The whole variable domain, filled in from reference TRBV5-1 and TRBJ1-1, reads KAGVTQTPRYLIKTRGQQVTLSCSPISGHRSVSWYQQTPGQGLQFLFEYFSETQRNKGNFPGRFSGRQFSNSRSEMNVSTLELGDSALYLCASSLYRVGTEAFFGQGTRLTVV.

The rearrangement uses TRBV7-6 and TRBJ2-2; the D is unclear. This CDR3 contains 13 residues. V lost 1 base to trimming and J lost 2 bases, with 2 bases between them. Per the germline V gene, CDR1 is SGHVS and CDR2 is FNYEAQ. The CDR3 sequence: CASSLDNTGELFF. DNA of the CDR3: TGTGCCAGCAGCTTAGATAACACCGGGGAGCTGTTTTTT.

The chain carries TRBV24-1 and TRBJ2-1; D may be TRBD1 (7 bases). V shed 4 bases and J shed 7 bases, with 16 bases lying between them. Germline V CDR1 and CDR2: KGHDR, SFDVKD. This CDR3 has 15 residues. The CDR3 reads CATSEWQGGLNEQFF. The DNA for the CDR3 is TGTGCCACCAGTGAATGGCAGGGGGGTTTGAATGAGCAGTTCTTC.

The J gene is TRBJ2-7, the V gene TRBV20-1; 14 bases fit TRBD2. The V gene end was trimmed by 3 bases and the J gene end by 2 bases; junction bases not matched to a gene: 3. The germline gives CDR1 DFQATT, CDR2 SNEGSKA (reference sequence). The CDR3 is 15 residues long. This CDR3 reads CSARRLAGGPYEQYF. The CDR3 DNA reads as TGCAGTGCTAGGAGACTAGCGGGAGGGCCCTACGAGCAGTACTTC.

The CDR3 protein is CASSLVGLAYEQYF. In nucleotides, the CDR3 is TGTGCCAGCAGCCTTGTGGGACTAGCCTACGAGCAGTACTTC. The rearrangement links TRBV7-8 to TRBJ2-7; 8 positions agree with TRBD2. Trimming removed 5 bases from V and 2 bases from J; junction bases left unmatched: 5. The CDR3 extends over 14 amino acids. Germline V gene data show CDR1 as SGHVS and CDR2 as FQNEAQ. Full variable domain (remainder filled in from reference TRBV7-8 and TRBJ2-7): GAGVSQSPRYKVAKRGQDVALRCDPISGHVSLFWYQQALGQGPEFLTYFQNEAQLDKSGLPSDRFFAERPEGSVSTLKIQRTQQEDSAVYLCASSLVGLAYEQYFGPGTRLTVT.

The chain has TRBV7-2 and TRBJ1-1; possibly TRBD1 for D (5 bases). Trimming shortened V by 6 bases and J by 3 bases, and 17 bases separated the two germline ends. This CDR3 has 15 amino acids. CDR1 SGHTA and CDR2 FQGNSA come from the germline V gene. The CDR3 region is CASRPARGAHTEAFF. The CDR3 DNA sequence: TGTGCCAGCAGACCTGCCCGGGGCGCGCACACTGAAGCTTTCTTT. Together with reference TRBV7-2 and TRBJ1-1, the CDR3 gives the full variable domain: GAGVSQSPSNKVTEKGKDVELRCDPISGHTALYWYRQSLGQGLEFLIYFQGNSAPDKSGLPSDRFSAERTGGSVSTLTIQRTQQEDSAVYLCASRPARGAHTEAFFGQGTRLTVV.

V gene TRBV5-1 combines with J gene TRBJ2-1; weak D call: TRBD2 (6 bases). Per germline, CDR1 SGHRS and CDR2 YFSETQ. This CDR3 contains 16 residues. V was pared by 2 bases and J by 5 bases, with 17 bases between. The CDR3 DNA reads TGCGCCAGCAGCTTAAACCTCGTGGAGGGTAACAATGAGCAGTTCTTC. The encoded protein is CASSLNLVEGNNEQFF.

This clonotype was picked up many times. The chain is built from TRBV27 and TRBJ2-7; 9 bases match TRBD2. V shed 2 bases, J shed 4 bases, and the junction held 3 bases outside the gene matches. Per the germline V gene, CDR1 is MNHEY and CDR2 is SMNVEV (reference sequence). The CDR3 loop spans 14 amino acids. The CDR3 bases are TGTGCCAGCAGTTTACGGCGGGAGGGATACGAGCAGTACTTC. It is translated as CASSLRREGYEQYF.

The CDR3 DNA sequence: TGTGCCAGCAAGGGCAGGAGCTCCTACGAGCAGTACTTC. It is translated as CASKGRSSYEQYF. The chain combines TRBV27 with TRBJ2-7; D unresolved. The V end lost 7 bases, the J end lost 0 bases, and 10 bases lay between the germline ends. The V gene's germline CDR1 is MNHEY and CDR2 SMNVEV (reference sequence). The CDR3 consists of 13 residues.

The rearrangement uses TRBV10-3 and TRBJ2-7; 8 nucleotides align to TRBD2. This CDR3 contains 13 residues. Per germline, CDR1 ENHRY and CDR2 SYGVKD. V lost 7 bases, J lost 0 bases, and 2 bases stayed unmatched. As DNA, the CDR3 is TGTGCCATCAAGCGGGAGTCCTCCTACGAGCAGTACTTC. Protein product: CAIKRESSYEQYF.

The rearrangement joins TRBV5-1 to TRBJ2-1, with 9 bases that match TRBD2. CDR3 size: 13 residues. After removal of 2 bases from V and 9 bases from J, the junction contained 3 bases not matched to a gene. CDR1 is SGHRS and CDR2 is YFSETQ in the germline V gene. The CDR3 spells CASSFTSGPEQFF. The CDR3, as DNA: TGCGCCAGCAGCTTTACTAGCGGGCCTGAGCAGTTCTTC.

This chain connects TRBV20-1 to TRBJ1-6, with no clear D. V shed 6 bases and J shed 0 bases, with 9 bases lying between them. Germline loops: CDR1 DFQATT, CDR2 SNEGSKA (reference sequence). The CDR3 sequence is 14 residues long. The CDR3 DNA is TGCAGTGCCTTATGGAGCTCCTATAATTCACCCCTCCACTTT. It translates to CSALWSSYNSPLHF.

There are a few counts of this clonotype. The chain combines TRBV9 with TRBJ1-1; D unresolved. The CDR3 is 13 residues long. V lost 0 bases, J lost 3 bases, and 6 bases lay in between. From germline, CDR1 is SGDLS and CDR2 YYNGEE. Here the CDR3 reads CASSVARYTEAFF. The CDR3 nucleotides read TGTGCCAGCAGCGTAGCTAGGTACACTGAAGCTTTCTTT.

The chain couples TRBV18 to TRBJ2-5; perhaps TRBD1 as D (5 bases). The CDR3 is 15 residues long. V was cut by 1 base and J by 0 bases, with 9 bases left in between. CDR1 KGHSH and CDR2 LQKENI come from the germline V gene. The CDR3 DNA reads TGTGCCAGCTCACCACTACAGGCCAACCAAGAGACCCAGTACTTC. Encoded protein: CASSPLQANQETQYF.

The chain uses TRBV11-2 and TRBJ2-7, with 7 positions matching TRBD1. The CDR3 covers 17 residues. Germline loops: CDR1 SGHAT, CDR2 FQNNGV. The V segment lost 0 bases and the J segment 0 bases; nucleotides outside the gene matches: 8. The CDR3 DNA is TGTGCCAGCAGCTTAGATCCTACAGGGGTCTTCTCCTACGAGCAGTACTTC. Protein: CASSLDPTGVFSYEQYF.